The source of this T cell receptor beta chain is a study of blood T cells in healthy people across ages. Background on the study: In model experiments, template switching was able to capture about one barcoded beta molecule for every two T cells that were present.

Using a J-beta primer mix together with a sample-barcoded 5' primer, a second PCR was run for roughly 6 to 12 cycles. One entry per CDR3 protein, called by TCRdb with MiXCR from the 5' RACE reads. The sample records about 1.8 million distinct CDR3 sequences, roughly 49% being singletons. Overall study findings and caveats: In long-lived donors, naive CD4+ cell counts and diversity exceeded those of aged donors.

The germline V and J ends were trimmed by 4 bases and 0 bases, with 10 bases remaining between them. CDR3 length equals 16 residues. CDR1 is LGHDT and CDR2 is YNNKEL in the germline V gene (reference sequence). A remark on this clonotype: The antigen remains undetermined.

The donors, aged about 6 to 95, were healthy Caucasians from Russia. This receptor was obtained from a woman aged 40 to 55 in good health. The rearrangement joins TRBV3-1 to TRBJ2-6; weak D call: TRBD1 (5 bases). Sequencing input: blood. The CDR3 here is CASSPQGNSGANVLTF. In DNA, the CDR3 is TGTGCCAGCAGCCCTCAGGGCAACTCTGGGGCCAACGTCCTGACTTTC.